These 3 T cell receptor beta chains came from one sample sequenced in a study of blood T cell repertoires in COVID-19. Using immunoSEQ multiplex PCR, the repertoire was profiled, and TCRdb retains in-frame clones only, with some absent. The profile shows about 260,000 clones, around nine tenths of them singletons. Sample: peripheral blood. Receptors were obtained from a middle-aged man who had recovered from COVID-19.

The CDR3 sequence is CAIRGDRYNSPLHF. Here the CDR3 DNA reads TGTGCCATCAGGGGGGACAGATATAATTCACCCCTCCACTTT. The chain uses TRBV10-3 and TRBJ1-6, with 7 bases that match TRBD1. Germline CDR1 reads ENHRY; CDR2 reads SYGVKD. The CDR3 has 14 amino acids. The V and J ends lost 6 bases and 4 bases, in that order; junction bases with no gene match: 3.

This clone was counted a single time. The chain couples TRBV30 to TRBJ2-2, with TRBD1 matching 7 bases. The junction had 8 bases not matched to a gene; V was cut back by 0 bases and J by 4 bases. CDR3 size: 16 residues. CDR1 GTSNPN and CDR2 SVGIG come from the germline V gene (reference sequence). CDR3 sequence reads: CAWSVPRTGSTGELFF. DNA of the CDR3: TGTGCCTGGAGTGTACCGAGGACAGGCTCCACCGGGGAGCTGTTTTTT.

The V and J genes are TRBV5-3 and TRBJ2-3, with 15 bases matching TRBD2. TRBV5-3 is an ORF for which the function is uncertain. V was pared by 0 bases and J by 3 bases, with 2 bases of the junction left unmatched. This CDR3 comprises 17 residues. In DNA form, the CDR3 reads TGTGCCAGAAGCTTGGGGACTAGCGGGAGGGGGACAGATACGCAGTATTTT. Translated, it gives CARSLGTSGRGTDTQYF.